The 9 T cell receptor beta chains below were found in one sample sequenced in a study of blood T cell repertoires in COVID-19. The repertoire was sequenced with immunoSEQ multiplex PCR; TCRdb's copy has only in-frame clones and lacks some. The sample gives around 120,000 clones, roughly 80% of which show up once; roughly 2.6% is in the top ten. The sequenced sample consisted of peripheral blood. These receptors originate from a man aged 50 to 60 with acute or convalescent COVID-19.

The chain employs TRBV14 and TRBJ2-3; tentative D call: TRBD2 (6 bases). Trimming removed 4 bases from V and 0 bases from J, with 17 bases in between. The germline V gene has CDR1 SGHDN and CDR2 FVKESK. This CDR3 comprises 17 residues. Here the CDR3 DNA reads TGTGCCAGCAGCCGGCTTGGGAGGACGACTAGCACAGATACGCAGTATTTT. Protein: CASSRLGRTTSTDTQYF.

V and J are TRBV19 and TRBJ2-7; no clear D. This CDR3 spans 14 amino acids. Trimming stripped 6 bases from V and 0 bases from J, with 12 bases between. The germline gives CDR1 LNHDA, CDR2 SQIVND (reference sequence). This CDR3 is CASSNTVSSYEQYF. The CDR3 DNA is TGTGCCAGTAGCAATACAGTGAGCTCCTACGAGCAGTACTTC.

This chain joins TRBV5-6 and TRBJ2-7; 10 positions agree with TRBD2. The V and J ends lost 1 base and 0 bases, in that order; junction bases with no gene match: 7. Germline V gene data show CDR1 as SGHDT and CDR2 as YYEEEE. The CDR3 covers 17 residues. CDR3 nucleotide sequence: TGTGCCAGCAGCTTGATTAGCGGGGGGCCATCCTCCTACGAGCAGTACTTC. It yields the protein CASSLISGGPSSYEQYF.

This clone occurred a few times. The V gene is TRBV3-1 (or the pseudogene TRBV3-2), the J gene TRBJ2-3; tentatively, D is TRBD1 (5 bases). Per the germline V gene, CDR1 is LGHDT and CDR2 is YNNKEL (reference sequence). The V and J ends lost 5 bases and 9 bases respectively, with 18 bases between them. This CDR3 comprises 14 residues. CDR3 sequence (DNA): TGTGCCAGCAGCGACAGAGTCGCGCCCCAGACGCAGTATTTT. Residues: CASSDRVAPQTQYF.

The chain employs TRBV6-5 and TRBJ2-3, with TRBD1 matching over 7 bases. With V trimmed by 4 bases and J by 6 bases, 7 bases remained unmatched. The CDR3 extends over 14 amino acids. CDR1 is MNHEY and CDR2 is SVGAGI in the germline V gene. CDR3 in DNA: TGTGCCAGCAGTTGGACAGGAAATATGGATACGCAGTATTTT. Translating gives CASSWTGNMDTQYF.

V usage is TRBV6-1 and J usage is TRBJ1-6; TRBD1 matches 9 bases. Trimming removed 3 bases from V and 6 bases from J; junction bases left unmatched: 3. This CDR3 region has 15 residues. Looked up from germline, CDR1 is MNHNS and CDR2 is SASEGT. The CDR3 sequence is CASSELQGANSPLHF. The CDR3, as DNA: TGTGCCAGCAGTGAGTTACAGGGGGCTAATTCACCCCTCCACTTT.

The chain is built from TRBV5-1 and TRBJ2-2; D possibly corresponds to TRBD1 (5 bases). The CDR3 is made up of 17 amino acids. The germline gives CDR1 SGHRS, CDR2 YFSETQ. Between the trimmed V and J ends, which lost 1 base and 6 bases, there was a span of 19 bases. CDR3 sequence (DNA): TGCGCCAGCAGCTTGCGCCTAACAGGAATAGTCCCCGGGGAGCTGTTTTTT. Translated: CASSLRLTGIVPGELFF.

V is TRBV5-1 and J is TRBJ1-4, with 10 bases aligning to TRBD1. The CDR3 has 15 amino acids. The V and J ends lost 0 bases and 6 bases, in that order; junction bases with no gene match: 2. Germline assignment: CDR1 SGHRS and CDR2 YFSETQ. Here the CDR3 reads CASSLGGTGDEKLFF. In nucleotides, the CDR3 is TGCGCCAGCAGCTTGGGTGGGACAGGGGATGAAAAACTGTTTTTT. Filled out from reference TRBV5-1 and TRBJ1-4, the complete variable domain reads KAGVTQTPRYLIKTRGQQVTLSCSPISGHRSVSWYQQTPGQGLQFLFEYFSETQRNKGNFPGRFSGRQFSNSRSEMNVSTLELGDSALYLCASSLGGTGDEKLFFGSGTQLSVL.

The chain recombines TRBV7-8 with TRBJ2-6, with a possible D match to TRBD2 (5 bases). The length of the CDR3 is 16 residues. V lost 2 bases, J lost 5 bases, and 13 bases lay in between. The germline CDR1 and CDR2 sequences are SGHVS and FQNEAQ. The CDR3 loop reads CASSLMASPRANVLTF. The DNA for the CDR3 is TGTGCCAGCAGCTTAATGGCTAGCCCAAGGGCCAACGTCCTGACTTTC. The whole variable domain, remainder taken from reference TRBV7-8 and TRBJ2-6, is GAGVSQSPRYKVAKRGQDVALRCDPISGHVSLFWYQQALGQGPEFLTYFQNEAQLDKSGLPSDRFFAERPEGSVSTLKIQRTQQEDSAVYLCASSLMASPRANVLTFGAGSRLTVL.